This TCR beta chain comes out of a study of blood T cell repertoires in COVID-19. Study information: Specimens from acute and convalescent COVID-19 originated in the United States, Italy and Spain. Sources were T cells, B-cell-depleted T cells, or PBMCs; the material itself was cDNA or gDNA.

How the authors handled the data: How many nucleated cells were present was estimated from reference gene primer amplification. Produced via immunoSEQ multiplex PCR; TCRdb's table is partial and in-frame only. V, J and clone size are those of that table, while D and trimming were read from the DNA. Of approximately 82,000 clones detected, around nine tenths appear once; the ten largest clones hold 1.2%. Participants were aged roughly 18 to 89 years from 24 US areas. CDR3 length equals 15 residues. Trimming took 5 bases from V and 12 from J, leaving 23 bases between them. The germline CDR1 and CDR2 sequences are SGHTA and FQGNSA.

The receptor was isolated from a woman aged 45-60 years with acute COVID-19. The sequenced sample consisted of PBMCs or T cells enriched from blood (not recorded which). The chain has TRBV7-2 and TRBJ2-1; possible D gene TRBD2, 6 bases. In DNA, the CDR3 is TGTGCCAGCAGCCCTACACCGGATAGCGGCCTCCGGCAGTTCTTC. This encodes CASSPTPDSGLRQFF.